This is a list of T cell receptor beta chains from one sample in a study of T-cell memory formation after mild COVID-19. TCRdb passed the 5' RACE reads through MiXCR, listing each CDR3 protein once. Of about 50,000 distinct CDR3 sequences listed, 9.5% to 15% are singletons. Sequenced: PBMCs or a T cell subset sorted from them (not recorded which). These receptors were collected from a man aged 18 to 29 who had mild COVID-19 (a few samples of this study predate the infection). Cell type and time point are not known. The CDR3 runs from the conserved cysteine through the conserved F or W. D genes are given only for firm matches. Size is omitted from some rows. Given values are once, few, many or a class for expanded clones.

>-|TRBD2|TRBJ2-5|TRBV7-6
CASSSVGGKETQYF
TGTGCCAGCAGCTCCGTGGGGGGGAAGGAGACCCAGTACTTC
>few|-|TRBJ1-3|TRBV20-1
CSGTERGNTIYF
TGCAGTGGAACAGAACGTGGAAACACCATATATTTT
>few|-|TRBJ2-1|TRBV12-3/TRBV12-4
CASSLGTFKYNEQFF
TGTGCCAGCAGTTTAGGGACTTTCAAGTACAATGAGCAGTTCTTC
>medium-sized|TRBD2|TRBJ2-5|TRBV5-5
CASSLFSGGAETQYF
TGTGCCAGCAGCTTGTTTAGCGGGGGGGCCGAGACCCAGTACTTC
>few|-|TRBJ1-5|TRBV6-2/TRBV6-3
CASSNPPSSRPQHF
TGTGCCAGCAGTAACCCGCCCTCAAGCCGGCCCCAGCATTTT
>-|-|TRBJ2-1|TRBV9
CASTLTSSYNEQFF
TGTGCCAGCACCCTGACATCTTCCTACAATGAGCAGTTCTTC
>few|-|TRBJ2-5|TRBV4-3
CASSQVGGGVETQYF
TGCGCCAGCAGCCAAGTTGGAGGGGGGGTTGAGACCCAGTACTTC
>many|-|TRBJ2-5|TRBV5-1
CASSLQGQGETQYF
TGCGCCAGCAGCCTACAGGGTCAGGGAGAGACCCAGTACTTC
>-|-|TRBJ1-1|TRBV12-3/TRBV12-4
CSSSWNDPWGEAFF
TGTTCCAGCAGCTGGAACGATCCCTGGGGCGAAGCTTTCTTT
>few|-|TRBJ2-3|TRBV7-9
CASSSRGPDTQYF
TGTGCCAGCAGCTCGAGGGGTCCAGATACGCAGTATTTT
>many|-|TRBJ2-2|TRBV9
CASSEGLNTGELFF
TGTGCCAGCAGCGAAGGACTTAACACCGGGGAGCTGTTTTTT
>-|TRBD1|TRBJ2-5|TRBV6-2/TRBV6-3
CASRHRDRGRETQYF
TGTGCCAGCAGGCACCGGGACAGGGGGCGAGAGACCCAGTACTTC
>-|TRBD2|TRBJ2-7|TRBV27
CATHRLAGGRTYEQYF
TGTGCCACCCACCGCCTAGCGGGGGGCCGGACCTACGAGCAGTACTTC
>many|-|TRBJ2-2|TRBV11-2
CASRLDRELFF
TGTGCCAGCAGATTAGACCGGGAGCTGTTTTTT
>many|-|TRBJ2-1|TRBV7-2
CASSPYMYNEQFF
TGTGCCAGCAGTCCGTACATGTACAATGAGCAGTTCTTC
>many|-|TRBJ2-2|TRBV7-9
CASRKNRDGDTGELFF
TGTGCCAGCAGGAAAAACCGAGACGGCGACACCGGGGAGCTGTTTTTT